This T cell receptor (beta chain) emerged from a study of graft-versus-host responses after intestinal transplantation. Study-wide context: Isolated intestinal, liver-intestinal, or multivisceral transplants were what recipients had. Anti-thymocyte globulin induction was given to all recipients, followed by tacrolimus and steroids for roughly 3 years.

Assay used: immunoSEQ multiplex PCR; TCRdb lists only in-frame clones, some missing. The sample carries some 80,000 clones, around 93% recorded once. About this clone: The antigen remains unidentified.

Study-level results: Within allografts, high graft-versus-host to host-versus-graft clonal ratios were seen among patients with graft-donor T cell macrochimerism. Recipient marrow harbored GvH clones, some of which surfaced first in ileum or blood.

V shed 5 bases, J shed 1 base, and the junction held 5 bases outside the gene matches. The CDR3 is made up of 16 amino acids. Per the germline V gene, CDR1 is MDHEN and CDR2 is SYDVKM. This clonotype was sampled from a human donor who was the organ donor for an intestinal transplant. Material: unstimulated CD8+ T cells sorted from spleen or lymph node cells, obtained before transplant. The chain is built from TRBV28 and TRBJ1-5; 10 nucleotides line up with TRBD1. CDR3 sequence (DNA): TGTGCCAGCAGTGAGACAGGGGGCGCGAGCAATCAGCCCCAGCATTTT. As protein: CASSETGGASNQPQHF.